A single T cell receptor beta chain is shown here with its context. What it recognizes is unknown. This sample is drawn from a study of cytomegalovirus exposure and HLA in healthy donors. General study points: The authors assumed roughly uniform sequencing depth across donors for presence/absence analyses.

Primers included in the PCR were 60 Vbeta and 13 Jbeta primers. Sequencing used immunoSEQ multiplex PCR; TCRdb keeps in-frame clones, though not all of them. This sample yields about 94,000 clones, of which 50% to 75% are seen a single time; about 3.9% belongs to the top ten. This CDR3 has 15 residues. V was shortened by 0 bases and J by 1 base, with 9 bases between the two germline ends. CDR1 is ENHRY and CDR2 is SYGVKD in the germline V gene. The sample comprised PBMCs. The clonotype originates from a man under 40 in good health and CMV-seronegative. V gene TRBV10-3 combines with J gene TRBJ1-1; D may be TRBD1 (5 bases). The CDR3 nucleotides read TGTGCCATCAGTGAGTCGGGCAGGGCGAACACTGAAGCTTTCTTT. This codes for CAISESGRANTEAFF.